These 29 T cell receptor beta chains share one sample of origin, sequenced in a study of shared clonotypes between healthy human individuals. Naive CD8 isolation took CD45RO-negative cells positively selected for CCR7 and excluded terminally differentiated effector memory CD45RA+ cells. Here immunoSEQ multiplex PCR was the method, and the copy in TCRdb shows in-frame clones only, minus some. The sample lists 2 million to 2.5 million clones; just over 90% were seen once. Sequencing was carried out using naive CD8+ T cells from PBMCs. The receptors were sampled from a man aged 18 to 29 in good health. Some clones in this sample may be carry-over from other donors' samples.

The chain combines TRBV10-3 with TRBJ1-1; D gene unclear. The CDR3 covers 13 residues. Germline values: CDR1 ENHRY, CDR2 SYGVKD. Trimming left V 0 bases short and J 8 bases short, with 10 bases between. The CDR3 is CAISESYVQEAFF. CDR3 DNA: TGTGCCATCAGTGAGTCCTATGTACAGGAAGCTTTCTTT.

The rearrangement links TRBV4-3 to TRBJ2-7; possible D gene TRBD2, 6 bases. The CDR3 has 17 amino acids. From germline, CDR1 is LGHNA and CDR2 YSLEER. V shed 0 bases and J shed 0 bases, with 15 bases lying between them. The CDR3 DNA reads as TGCGCCAGCAGCCAAGATAACGGCGGGACGAGCTCCTACGAGCAGTACTTC. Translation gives CASSQDNGGTSSYEQYF.

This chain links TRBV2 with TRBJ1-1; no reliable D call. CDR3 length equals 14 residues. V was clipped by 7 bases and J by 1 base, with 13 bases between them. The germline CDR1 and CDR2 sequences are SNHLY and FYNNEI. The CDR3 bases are TGTGCCAGCACCGAAGGTGGGGAGAACACTGAAGCTTTCTTT. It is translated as CASTEGGENTEAFF.

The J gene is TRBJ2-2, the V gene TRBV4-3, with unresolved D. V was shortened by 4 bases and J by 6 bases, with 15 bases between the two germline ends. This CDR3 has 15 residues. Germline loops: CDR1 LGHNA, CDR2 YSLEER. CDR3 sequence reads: CASSPALIAPGELFF. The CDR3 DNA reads TGCGCCAGCAGCCCTGCTCTTATCGCCCCCGGGGAGCTGTTTTTT.

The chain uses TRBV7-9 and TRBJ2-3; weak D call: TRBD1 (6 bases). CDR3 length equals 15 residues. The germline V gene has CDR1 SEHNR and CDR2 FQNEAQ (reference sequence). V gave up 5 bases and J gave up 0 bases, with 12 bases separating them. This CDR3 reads CASSAEDSSTDTQYF. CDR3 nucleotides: TGTGCCAGCAGCGCTGAGGACAGTAGCACAGATACGCAGTATTTT.

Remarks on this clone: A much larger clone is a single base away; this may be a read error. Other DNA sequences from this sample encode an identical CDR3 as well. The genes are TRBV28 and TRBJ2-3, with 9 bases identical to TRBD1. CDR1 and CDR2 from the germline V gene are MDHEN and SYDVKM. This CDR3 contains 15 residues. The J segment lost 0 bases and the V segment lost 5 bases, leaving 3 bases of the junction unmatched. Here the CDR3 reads CASSPGTGSTDTQYF. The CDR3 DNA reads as TGTGCCAGCAGTCCCGGGACAGGGAGCACAGATACGCAGTATTTT.

The chain's CDR3 is CATSRGDGKNTEAFF. The CDR3 nucleotides read TGTGCCACCAGCAGGGGGGACGGGAAAAACACTGAAGCTTTCTTT. The chain employs TRBV15 and TRBJ1-1, with D perhaps TRBD1 (5 bases). The V gene lost 3 bases and the J gene lost 2 bases, with 13 bases spanning the gap. Per germline, CDR1 LNHNV and CDR2 YYDKDF (reference sequence). This CDR3 comprises 15 residues.

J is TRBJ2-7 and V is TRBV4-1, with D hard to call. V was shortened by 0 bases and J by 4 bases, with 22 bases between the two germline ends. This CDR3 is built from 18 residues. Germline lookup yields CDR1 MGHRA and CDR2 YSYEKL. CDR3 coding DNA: TGCGCCAGCAGCCAAGATCACTCACCCTACTGGAGACAATACGAGCAGTACTTC. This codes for CASSQDHSPYWRQYEQYF.

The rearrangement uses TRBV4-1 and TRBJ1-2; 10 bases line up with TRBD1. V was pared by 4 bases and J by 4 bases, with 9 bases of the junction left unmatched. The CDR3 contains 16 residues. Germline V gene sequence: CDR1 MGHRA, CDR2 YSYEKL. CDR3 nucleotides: TGCGCCAGCAGCCCCCGACAGGGGGCGCGTACCTATGGCTACACCTTC. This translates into CASSPRQGARTYGYTF.

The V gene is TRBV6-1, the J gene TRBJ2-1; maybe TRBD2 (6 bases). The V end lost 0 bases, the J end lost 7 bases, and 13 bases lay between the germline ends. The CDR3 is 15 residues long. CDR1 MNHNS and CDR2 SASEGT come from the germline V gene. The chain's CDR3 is CASSEAGGSGNEQFF. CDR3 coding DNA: TGTGCCAGCAGTGAAGCTGGGGGGAGTGGGAATGAGCAGTTCTTC.

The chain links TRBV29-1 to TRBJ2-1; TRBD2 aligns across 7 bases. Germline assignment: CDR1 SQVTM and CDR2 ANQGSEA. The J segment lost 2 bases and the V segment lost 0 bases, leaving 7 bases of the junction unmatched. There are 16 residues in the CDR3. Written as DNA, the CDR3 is TGCAGCGTTGAAGATCCCCTAGCGGAGACCTACAATGAGCAGTTCTTC. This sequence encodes CSVEDPLAETYNEQFF.

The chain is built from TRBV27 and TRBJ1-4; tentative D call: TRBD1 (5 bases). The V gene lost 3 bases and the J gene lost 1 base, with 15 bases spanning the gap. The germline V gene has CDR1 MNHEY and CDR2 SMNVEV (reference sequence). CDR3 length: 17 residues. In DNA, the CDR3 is TGTGCCAGCAGTTTCGAGGGGAGCGGAGGAACTAATGAAAAACTGTTTTTT. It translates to CASSFEGSGGTNEKLFF. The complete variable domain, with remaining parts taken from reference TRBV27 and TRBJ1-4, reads EAQVTQNPRYLITVTGKKLTVTCSQNMNHEYMSWYRQDPGLGLRQIYYSMNVEVTDKGDVPEGYKVSRKEKRNFPLILESPSPNQTSLYFCASSFEGSGGTNEKLFFGSGTQLSVL.

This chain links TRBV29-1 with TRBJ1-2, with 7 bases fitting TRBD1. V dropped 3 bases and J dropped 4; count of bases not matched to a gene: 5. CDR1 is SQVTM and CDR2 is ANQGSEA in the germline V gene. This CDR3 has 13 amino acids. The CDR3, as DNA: TGCAGCGTTGACCCGACAGGGAGCTATGGCTACACCTTC. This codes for CSVDPTGSYGYTF.

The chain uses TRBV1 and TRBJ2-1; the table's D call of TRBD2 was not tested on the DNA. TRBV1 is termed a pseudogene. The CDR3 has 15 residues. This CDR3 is CTSSQGTSGANEQFF. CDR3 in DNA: TGCACCAGCAGCCAAGGGACTAGCGGCGCGAACGAGCAGTTCTTC.

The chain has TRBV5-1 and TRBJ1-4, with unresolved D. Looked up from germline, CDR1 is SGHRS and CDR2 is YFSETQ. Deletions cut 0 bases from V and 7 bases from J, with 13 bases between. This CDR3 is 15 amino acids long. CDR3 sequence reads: CASSLAGRVGEKLFF. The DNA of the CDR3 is TGCGCCAGCAGCTTGGCTGGTAGGGTTGGTGAAAAACTGTTTTTT.

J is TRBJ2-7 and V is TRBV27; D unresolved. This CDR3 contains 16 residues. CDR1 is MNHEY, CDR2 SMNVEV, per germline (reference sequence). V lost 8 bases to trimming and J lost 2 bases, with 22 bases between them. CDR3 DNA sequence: TGTGCCAGCGCCCCAGTGAGCCCCGGACCCCCCTACGAGCAGTACTTC. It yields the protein CASAPVSPGPPYEQYF.

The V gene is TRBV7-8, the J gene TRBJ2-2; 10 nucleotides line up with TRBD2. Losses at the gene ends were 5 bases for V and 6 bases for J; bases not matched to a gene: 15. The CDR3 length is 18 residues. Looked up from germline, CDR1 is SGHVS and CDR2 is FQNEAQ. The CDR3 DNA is TGTGCCAGCAGCCACGGGGGGCTAGCGGGAGTAGTCGCCGGGGAGCTGTTTTTT. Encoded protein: CASSHGGLAGVVAGELFF.

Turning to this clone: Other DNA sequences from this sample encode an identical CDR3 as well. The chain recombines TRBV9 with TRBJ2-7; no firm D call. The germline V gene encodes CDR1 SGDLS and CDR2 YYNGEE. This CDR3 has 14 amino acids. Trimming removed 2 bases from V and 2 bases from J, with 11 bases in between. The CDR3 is CASSVGGSTYEQYF. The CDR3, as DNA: TGTGCCAGCAGCGTCGGCGGTTCGACCTACGAGCAGTACTTC.

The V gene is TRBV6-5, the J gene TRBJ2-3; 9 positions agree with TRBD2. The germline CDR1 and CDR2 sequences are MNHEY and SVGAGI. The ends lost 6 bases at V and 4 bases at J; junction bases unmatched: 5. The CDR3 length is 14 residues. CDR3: CASSVAGAADTQYF. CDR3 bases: TGTGCCAGCAGCGTAGCGGGAGCAGCAGATACGCAGTATTTT.

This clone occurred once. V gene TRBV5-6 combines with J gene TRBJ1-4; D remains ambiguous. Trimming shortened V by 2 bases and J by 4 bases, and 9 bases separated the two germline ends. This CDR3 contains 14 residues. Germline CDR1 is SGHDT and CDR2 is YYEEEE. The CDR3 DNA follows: TGTGCCAGCAGCTTAAGGGCGAATAATGAAAAACTGTTTTTT. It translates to CASSLRANNEKLFF.

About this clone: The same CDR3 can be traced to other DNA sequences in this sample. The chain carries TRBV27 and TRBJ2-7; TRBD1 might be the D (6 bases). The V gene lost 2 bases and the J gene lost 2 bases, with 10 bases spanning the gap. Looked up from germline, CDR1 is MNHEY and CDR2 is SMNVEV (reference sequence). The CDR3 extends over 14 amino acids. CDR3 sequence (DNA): TGTGCCAGCAGTTTAAGGGGGTCGACCTACGAGCAGTACTTC. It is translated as CASSLRGSTYEQYF.

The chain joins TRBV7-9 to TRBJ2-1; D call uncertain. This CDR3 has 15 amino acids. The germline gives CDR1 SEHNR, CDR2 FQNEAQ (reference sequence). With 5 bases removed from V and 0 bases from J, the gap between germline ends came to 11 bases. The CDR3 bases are TGTGCCAGCAGCGCGAGCAGTAGCTCCTACAATGAGCAGTTCTTC. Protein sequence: CASSASSSSYNEQFF.

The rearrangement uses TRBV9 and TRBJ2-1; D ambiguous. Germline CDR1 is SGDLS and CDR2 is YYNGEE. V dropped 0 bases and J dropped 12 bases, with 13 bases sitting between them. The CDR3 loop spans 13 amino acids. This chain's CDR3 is CASSVGGAFGQFF. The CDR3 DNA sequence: TGTGCCAGCAGCGTAGGTGGCGCCTTTGGGCAGTTCTTC.

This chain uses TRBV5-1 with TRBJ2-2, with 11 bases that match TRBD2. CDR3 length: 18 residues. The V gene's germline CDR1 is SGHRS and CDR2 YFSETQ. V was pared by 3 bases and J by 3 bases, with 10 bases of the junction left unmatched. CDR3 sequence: CASSSPLAGGPDTGELFF. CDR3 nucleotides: TGCGCCAGCAGCTCCCCCTTAGCGGGAGGGCCGGACACCGGGGAGCTGTTTTTT.

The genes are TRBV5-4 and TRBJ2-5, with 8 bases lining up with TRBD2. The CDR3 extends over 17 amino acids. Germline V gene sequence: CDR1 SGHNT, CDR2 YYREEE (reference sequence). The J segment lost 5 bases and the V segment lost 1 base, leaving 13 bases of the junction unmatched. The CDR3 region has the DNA TGTGCCAGCAGCTTGTCTTATTTGCGGGAGGCCCAGGAGACCCAGTACTTC. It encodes CASSLSYLREAQETQYF.

For the CDR3, the DNA is TGTGCCAGCAGCTTTAAGGCAGGGAGGGACAATGAGCAGTTCTTC. Protein: CASSFKAGRDNEQFF. The gene calls are TRBV7-6 and TRBJ2-1; 7 bases are shared with TRBD2. Germline V gene data show CDR1 as SGHVS and CDR2 as FNYEAQ. V trimming: 3 bases; J trimming: 5 bases; junction bases outside the gene matches: 7. The CDR3 loop spans 15 amino acids.

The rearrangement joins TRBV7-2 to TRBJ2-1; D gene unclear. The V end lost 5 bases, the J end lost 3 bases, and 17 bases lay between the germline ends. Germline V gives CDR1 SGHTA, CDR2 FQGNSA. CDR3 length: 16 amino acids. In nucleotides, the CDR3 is TGTGCCAGCAGCCTAGAGAGGCTGGCCAGCTACAATGAGCAGTTCTTC. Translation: CASSLERLASYNEQFF.

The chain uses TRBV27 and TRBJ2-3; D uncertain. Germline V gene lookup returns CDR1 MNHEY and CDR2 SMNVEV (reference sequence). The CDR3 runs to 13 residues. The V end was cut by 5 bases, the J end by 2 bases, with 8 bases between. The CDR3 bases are TGTGCCAGCAGTCTTATAAACACAGATACGCAGTATTTT. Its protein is CASSLINTDTQYF.

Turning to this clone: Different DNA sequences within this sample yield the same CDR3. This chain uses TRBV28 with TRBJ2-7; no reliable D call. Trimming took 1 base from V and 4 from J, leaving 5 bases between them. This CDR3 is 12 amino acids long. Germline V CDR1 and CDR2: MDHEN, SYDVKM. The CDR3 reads CASSLSAYEQYF. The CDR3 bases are TGTGCCAGCAGTTTATCAGCGTACGAGCAGTACTTC.